This entry lists 30 T cell receptor beta chains sequenced from one sample in a study of early T cells in non-severe SARS-CoV-2 infection (dated by TCRdb to the early 2020s). Libraries were constructed by 5' RACE. Sequencing was performed on a NextSeq 500. TCRdb trimmed the raw reads at Q25, called clones with MiXCR and kept productive beta chains. Each entry merges the rows of one CDR3 protein and shows their most common DNA and genes. The sample has about 79,000 distinct CDR3 sequences on record, approximately 13% of them singletons. Nearly 6% of the sample rests with the top ten. Sequenced input: whole blood. These receptors were taken from an adult who was a healthcare worker with PCR-confirmed SARS-CoV-2 infection or an uninfected control (not recorded which).

The rearrangement joins TRBV18 to TRBJ2-1, with 9 bases lining up with TRBD2. There are 15 residues in the CDR3. The germline V gene encodes CDR1 KGHSH and CDR2 LQKENI. After removal of 3 bases from V and 4 bases from J, the junction contained 4 bases not matched to a gene. The CDR3 region is CASSPLAGRYNEQFF. CDR3 in DNA: TGTGCCAGCTCACCTCTAGCGGGGCGGTACAATGAGCAGTTCTTC.

Ten or more counts support this clonotype. V gene TRBV5-1 combines with J gene TRBJ2-1; D perhaps matches TRBD2 (5 bases). This CDR3 comprises 14 residues. Trimming left V 0 bases short and J 5 bases short, with 9 bases between. The V gene's germline CDR1 is SGHRS and CDR2 YFSETQ. Here the CDR3 DNA reads TGCGCCAGCAGCTTGGCGGGGTCCCACAATGAGCAGTTCTTC. Protein product: CASSLAGSHNEQFF.

The chain uses TRBV15 and TRBJ2-7; a possible D gene is TRBD2 (6 bases). The CDR3 totals 15 residues. The germline gives CDR1 LNHNV, CDR2 YYDKDF (reference sequence). Trimming stripped 1 base from V and 3 bases from J, with 13 bases between. The CDR3 DNA reads as TGTGCCACCAGCAGAGGACCCCGGCGGGGCTACGAGCAGTACTTC. This sequence encodes CATSRGPRRGYEQYF.

The chain uses TRBV7-9 and TRBJ1-1, with D possibly being TRBD1 (6 bases). This CDR3 contains 13 residues. Germline CDR1 reads SEHNR; CDR2 reads FQNEAQ (reference sequence). V gave up 4 bases and J gave up 3 bases, with 9 bases separating them. The CDR3: CASSWTADTEAFF. CDR3 bases: TGTGCCAGCAGCTGGACAGCAGACACTGAAGCTTTCTTT.

At least ten counts were recorded for this clonotype. The chain employs TRBV5-1 and TRBJ2-1, with a tentative D call TRBD1 (6 bases). The CDR3 is 16 amino acids. V was shortened by 4 bases and J by 0 bases, with 14 bases between the two germline ends. Germline V gives CDR1 SGHRS, CDR2 YFSETQ. CDR3 in amino acids: CASSRTVVSSYNEQFF. The CDR3 nucleotides are TGCGCCAGCAGCCGGACAGTCGTCAGCTCCTACAATGAGCAGTTCTTC.

This clonotype was counted a few times. The chain joins TRBV3-1 to TRBJ1-3; no clear D. The CDR3 runs 14 residues. V lost 2 bases and J 1 base, leaving 6 bases between the germline ends. Germline V gives CDR1 LGHDT, CDR2 YNNKEL (reference sequence). The CDR3 loop is CASSQMASGNTIYF. For the CDR3, the DNA is TGTGCCAGCAGCCAAATGGCTTCTGGAAACACCATATATTTT.

There are a few counts of this clonotype. The J gene is TRBJ1-6, the V gene TRBV12-3 or TRBV12-4; 10 nucleotides agree with TRBD1. This CDR3 is 15 amino acids long. The junction had 6 bases not matched to a gene; V was cut back by 6 bases and J by 7 bases. The CDR3 reads CASRRGTGVNSPLHF. CDR3 DNA: TGTGCCAGCAGACGCGGGACAGGGGTGAATTCACCCCTCCACTTT.

This clonotype was found a few times. This chain connects TRBV28 to TRBJ2-7, with a weak D call TRBD1 (5 bases). V lost 6 bases, J lost 2 bases, and 11 bases lay in between. CDR3 size: 13 residues. Looked up from germline, CDR1 is MDHEN and CDR2 is SYDVKM. This chain's CDR3 is CASRQTGPYEQYF. The CDR3 coding sequence is TGTGCCAGCAGGCAAACAGGTCCCTACGAGCAGTACTTC.

The V gene is TRBV6-5, the J gene TRBJ1-4; no clear D gene. This CDR3 has 15 residues. Trimming left V 0 bases short and J 4 bases short, with 9 bases between. CDR1 MNHEY and CDR2 SVGAGI come from the germline V gene. CDR3 bases: TGTGCCAGCAGTTACTCGATAGGACTTAATGAAAAACTGTTTTTT. It encodes CASSYSIGLNEKLFF.

The rearrangement links TRBV27 to TRBJ2-7; D remains unclear. Germline-derived CDR1 and CDR2 are MNHEY and SMNVEV (reference sequence). The CDR3 sequence is 12 residues long. The V end was cut by 5 bases, the J end by 2 bases, with 7 bases between. This CDR3 is CASSATPYEQYF. The CDR3 DNA is TGTGCCAGCAGTGCGACTCCCTACGAGCAGTACTTC.

V gene TRBV12-3 or TRBV12-4 combines with J gene TRBJ2-5; 14 nucleotides agree with TRBD2. This CDR3 contains 16 residues. J was trimmed by 1 base and V by 5 bases; bases with no gene match: 3. CDR3 DNA sequence: TGTGCCAGCAGTCGACTAGCGGGAGGGTCCCAAGAGACCCAGTACTTC. Protein product: CASSRLAGGSQETQYF.

Ten or more counts support this clonotype. The rearrangement uses TRBV28 and TRBJ1-5, with D maybe TRBD1 (5 bases). CDR1 is MDHEN and CDR2 is SYDVKM in the germline V gene. The CDR3 sequence is 14 residues long. V was cut by 8 bases and J by 5 bases, with 16 bases left in between. CDR3 nucleotide sequence: TGTGCCAGCCAGGGAGTTCGGCCGGATCAGCCCCAGCATTTT. Residues: CASQGVRPDQPQHF.

The genes are TRBV9 and TRBJ2-7, with TRBD2 identical over 10 bases. The germline V gene has CDR1 SGDLS and CDR2 YYNGEE. With 0 bases clipped from V and 4 bases from J, the junction kept 4 bases outside the gene matches. This CDR3 has 15 residues. The CDR3, as DNA: TGTGCCAGCAGCGTAGGGTCTAGCGGGGGATACGAGCAGTACTTC. It yields the protein CASSVGSSGGYEQYF. The whole variable domain, remainder taken from reference TRBV9 and TRBJ2-7, is DSGVTQTPKHLITATGQRVTLRCSPRSGDLSVYWYQQSLDQGLQFLIQYYNGEERAKGNILERFSAQQFPDLHSELNLSSLELGDSALYFCASSVGSSGGYEQYFGPGTRLTVT.

This chain connects TRBV2 to TRBJ2-7; a possible D gene is TRBD2 (5 bases). CDR1 is SNHLY and CDR2 is FYNNEI in the germline V gene. CDR3 length: 11 amino acids. The V gene lost 7 bases and the J gene lost 6 bases, with 10 bases spanning the gap. CDR3 residues: CASKAGVEQYF. In nucleotides, the CDR3 is TGTGCCAGCAAAGCCGGGGTCGAGCAGTACTTC. The full variable domain, its missing parts supplied by reference TRBV2 and TRBJ2-7, is EPEVTQTPSHQVTQMGQEVILRCVPISNHLYFYWYRQILGQKVEFLVSFYNNEISEKSEIFDDQFSVERPDGSNFTLKIRSTKLEDSAMYFCASKAGVEQYFGPGTRLTVT.

This clonotype was recorded many times. This chain links TRBV4-1 with TRBJ2-1; TRBD2 agrees at 12 bases. From germline, CDR1 is MGHRA and CDR2 YSYEKL. V gave up 1 base and J gave up 4 bases; unmatched junction bases: 8. The CDR3 consists of 18 residues. CDR3 bases: TGCGCCAGCAGCCAAGGAGTGCTAGCGGGGGGGTATTACAATGAGCAGTTCTTC. It encodes CASSQGVLAGGYYNEQFF.

The sample holds many counts of this clonotype. V usage is TRBV20-1 and J usage is TRBJ1-1, with 11 bases matching TRBD1. Germline V gene sequence: CDR1 DFQATT, CDR2 SNEGSKA (reference sequence). The CDR3 totals 14 residues. With 4 bases clipped from V and 5 bases from J, the junction kept 6 bases outside the gene matches. CDR3 in DNA: TGCAGTGCTATGCCGGGACAGGGGGTTACTGAAGCTTTCTTT. Protein sequence: CSAMPGQGVTEAFF.

This clonotype came up a few times. This chain uses TRBV5-1 with TRBJ1-1, with TRBD1 matching over 9 bases. The CDR3 is 16 amino acids. Trimming took 5 bases from V and 4 from J; bases not matched to a gene: 12. Germline lookup yields CDR1 SGHRS and CDR2 YFSETQ. The CDR3 DNA reads TGCGCCAGCAGTCTCCCGGGACAGGGCGAGGGCACTGAAGCTTTCTTT. Translation: CASSLPGQGEGTEAFF.

The chain couples TRBV29-1 to TRBJ2-1; D perhaps matches TRBD2 (7 bases). CDR1 and CDR2 from the germline V gene are SQVTM and ANQGSEA. This CDR3 region has 14 residues. Trimming stripped 4 bases from V and 4 bases from J, with 14 bases between. The CDR3 DNA reads TGCAGCGTTGGGGCCAGGGGAGGGTACAATGAGCAGTTCTTC. This gives the protein CSVGARGGYNEQFF.

This clonotype has a handful of counts. This chain joins TRBV7-6 and TRBJ2-2; D might be TRBD1 (5 bases). V was clipped by 2 bases and J by 5 bases, with 18 bases between them. CDR1 is SGHVS and CDR2 is FNYEAQ in the germline V gene. The CDR3 consists of 17 residues. CDR3 DNA: TGTGCCAGCAGCTTACCCCCTGGGGAAGGGGATACCGGGGAGCTGTTTTTT. This codes for CASSLPPGEGDTGELFF.

This clonotype was found a few times. The V call is TRBV2, the J call TRBJ2-3, with TRBD2 matching 7 bases. Germline V gives CDR1 SNHLY, CDR2 FYNNEI. V gave up 10 bases and J gave up 2 bases; unmatched junction bases: 6. This CDR3 has 13 amino acids. The CDR3 loop reads CAKERGTTDTQYF. The CDR3 DNA is TGTGCCAAAGAGCGGGGAACCACAGATACGCAGTATTTT.

This clonotype was counted between two and nine times. V and J are TRBV20-1 and TRBJ2-7; D could derive from TRBD1 or TRBD2 (5 bases each). The CDR3 sequence is 14 residues long. The germline V gene has CDR1 DFQATT and CDR2 SNEGSKA (reference sequence). With 3 bases removed from V and 3 bases from J, the gap between germline ends came to 15 bases. DNA of the CDR3: TGCAGTGCTAGTTACGGGACCATCGACTACGAGCAGTACTTC. Translated, it gives CSASYGTIDYEQYF.

This clonotype was counted ten times or more. V usage is TRBV6-5 and J usage is TRBJ1-2; D perhaps matches TRBD1 (6 bases). CDR3 length: 16 residues. V dropped 6 bases and J dropped 0 bases, with 17 bases sitting between them. Germline V CDR1 and CDR2: MNHEY, SVGAGI. CDR3 bases: TGTGCCAGCAGCCCAGGGCCCCGGGGGCCTAACTATGGCTACACCTTC. Its translation is CASSPGPRGPNYGYTF.

The table lists this clonotype with a few counts. J is TRBJ2-3 and V is TRBV5-1; D uncertain. Trimming shortened V by 0 bases and J by 5 bases, and 4 bases separated the two germline ends. The germline gives CDR1 SGHRS, CDR2 YFSETQ. CDR3 length: 12 amino acids. CDR3 bases: TGCGCCAGCAGCTTGGTTAGAGATACGCAGTATTTT. The encoded protein is CASSLVRDTQYF.

This clonotype was recorded a few times. The J gene is TRBJ2-3, the V gene TRBV7-2, with 7 bases aligning to TRBD2. The CDR3 is 14 amino acids. Germline V gives CDR1 SGHTA, CDR2 FQGNSA. V shed 3 bases and J 7 bases; nucleotides not matched to a gene: 7. The CDR3 DNA reads TGTGCCAGCAGCTTGGGCGGGAGATTCAATACGCAGTATTTT. Its protein is CASSLGGRFNTQYF.

This clonotype has just a few counts. This chain connects TRBV28 to TRBJ2-1, with a tentative D call TRBD2 (6 bases). The CDR3 totals 15 residues. Trimming removed 4 bases from V and 5 bases from J, with 15 bases in between. Germline CDR1 MDHEN, CDR2 SYDVKM. CDR3 protein: CASSSSGSSNNEQFF. The CDR3 region has the DNA TGTGCCAGCAGTTCGAGCGGGTCGTCTAACAATGAGCAGTTCTTC.

The V gene is TRBV5-6, the J gene TRBJ1-6, with D unclear. CDR1 and CDR2 from the germline V gene are SGHDT and YYEEEE. With 0 bases removed from V and 0 bases from J, the gap between germline ends came to 10 bases. The CDR3 length is 17 residues. CDR3 sequence: CASSLGHRVSYNSPLHF. Written as DNA, the CDR3 is TGTGCCAGCAGCTTGGGACACCGAGTCTCCTATAATTCACCCCTCCACTTT.

The sample holds a few counts of this clonotype. The chain is built from TRBV12-3 or TRBV12-4 and TRBJ1-1; D unclear. V lost 4 bases and J lost 1, with 10 bases in between. This CDR3 is 14 amino acids long. The CDR3 nucleotides read TGTGCCAGCAGTTCGGCAGGTGGGAACACTGAAGCTTTCTTT. It codes for CASSSAGGNTEAFF.

This clonotype was recorded at least ten times. The chain carries TRBV6-6 and TRBJ2-2; D is unresolved. Germline V lookup: CDR1 MNHNY, CDR2 SVGAGI (reference sequence). Trimming took 8 bases from V and 0 from J, leaving 13 bases between them. This CDR3 is 15 amino acids long. The CDR3 DNA sequence: TGTGCCAGCGATATTTCTCTTGCGAACACCGGGGAGCTGTTTTTT. Encoded protein: CASDISLANTGELFF.

The chain recombines TRBV3-1 with TRBJ2-1; tentative D call: TRBD2 (6 bases). The CDR3 covers 13 residues. Trimming removed 7 bases at V and 6 bases at J, with 13 bases between. Germline CDR1 reads LGHDT; CDR2 reads YNNKEL (reference sequence). CDR3 coding DNA: TGTGCCAGCACCCCCTGGGGAGGCAATGAGCAGTTCTTC. Translating it yields CASTPWGGNEQFF.

V and J are TRBV10-3 and TRBJ2-1; 7 nucleotides align to TRBD1. The CDR3 sequence is 14 residues long. Germline V gene lookup returns CDR1 ENHRY and CDR2 SYGVKD. V dropped 2 bases and J dropped 8; count of bases not matched to a gene: 6. The CDR3 loop reads CAISEPGGKDEQFF. CDR3 DNA sequence: TGTGCCATCAGTGAGCCAGGGGGTAAAGATGAGCAGTTCTTC.